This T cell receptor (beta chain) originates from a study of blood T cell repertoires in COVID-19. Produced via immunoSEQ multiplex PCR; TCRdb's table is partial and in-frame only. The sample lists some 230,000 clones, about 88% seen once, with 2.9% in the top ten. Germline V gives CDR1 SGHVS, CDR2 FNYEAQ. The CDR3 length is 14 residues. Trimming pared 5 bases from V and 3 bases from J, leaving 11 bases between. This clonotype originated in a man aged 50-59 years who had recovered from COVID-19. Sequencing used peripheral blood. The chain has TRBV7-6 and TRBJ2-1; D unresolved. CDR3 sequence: CASSPKPDYNEQFF. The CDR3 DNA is TGTGCCAGCAGCCCCAAACCAGACTACAATGAGCAGTTCTTC. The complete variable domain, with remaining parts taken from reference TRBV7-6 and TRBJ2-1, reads GAGVSQSPRYKVTKRGQDVALRCDPISGHVSLYWYRQALGQGPEFLTYFNYEAQQDKSGLPNDRFSAERPEGSISTLTIQRTEQRDSAMYRCASSPKPDYNEQFFGPGTRLTVL.